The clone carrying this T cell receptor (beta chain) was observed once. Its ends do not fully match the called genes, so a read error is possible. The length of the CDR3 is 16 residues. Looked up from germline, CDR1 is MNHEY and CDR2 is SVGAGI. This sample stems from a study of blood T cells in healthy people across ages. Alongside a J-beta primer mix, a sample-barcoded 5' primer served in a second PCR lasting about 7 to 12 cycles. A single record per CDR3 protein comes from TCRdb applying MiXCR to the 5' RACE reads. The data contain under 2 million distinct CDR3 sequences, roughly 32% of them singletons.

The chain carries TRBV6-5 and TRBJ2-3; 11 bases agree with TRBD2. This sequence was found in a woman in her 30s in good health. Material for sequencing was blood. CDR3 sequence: CAGRLGTSGSTDTQYF. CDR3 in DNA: TGTGCCGGCAGACTCGGGACTAGCGGCAGCACAGATACGCAGTATTTT.